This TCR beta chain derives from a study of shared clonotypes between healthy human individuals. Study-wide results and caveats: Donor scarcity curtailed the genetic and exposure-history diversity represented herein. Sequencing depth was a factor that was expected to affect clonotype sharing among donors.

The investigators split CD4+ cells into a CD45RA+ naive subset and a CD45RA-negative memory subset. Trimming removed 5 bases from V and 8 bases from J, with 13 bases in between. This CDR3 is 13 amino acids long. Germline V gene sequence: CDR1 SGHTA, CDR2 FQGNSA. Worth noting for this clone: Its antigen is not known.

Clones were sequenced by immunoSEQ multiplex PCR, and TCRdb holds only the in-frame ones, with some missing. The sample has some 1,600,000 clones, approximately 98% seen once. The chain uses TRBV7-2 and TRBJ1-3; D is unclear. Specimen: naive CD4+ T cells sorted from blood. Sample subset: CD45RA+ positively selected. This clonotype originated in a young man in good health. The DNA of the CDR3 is TGTGCCAGCAGCCGGTGGAGCGGGGACACCATATATTTT. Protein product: CASSRWSGDTIYF.